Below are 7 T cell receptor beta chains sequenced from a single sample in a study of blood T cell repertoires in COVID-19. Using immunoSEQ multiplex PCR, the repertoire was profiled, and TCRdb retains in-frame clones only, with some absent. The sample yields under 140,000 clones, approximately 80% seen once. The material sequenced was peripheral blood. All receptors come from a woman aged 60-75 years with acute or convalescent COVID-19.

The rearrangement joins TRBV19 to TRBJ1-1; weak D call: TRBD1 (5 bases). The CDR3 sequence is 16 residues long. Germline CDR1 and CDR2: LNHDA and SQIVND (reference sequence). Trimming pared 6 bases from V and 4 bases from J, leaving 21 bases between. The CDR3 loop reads CASRSLTGVGGTEAFF. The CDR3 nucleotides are TGTGCCAGTAGGAGTCTTACGGGGGTCGGTGGCACTGAAGCTTTCTTT.

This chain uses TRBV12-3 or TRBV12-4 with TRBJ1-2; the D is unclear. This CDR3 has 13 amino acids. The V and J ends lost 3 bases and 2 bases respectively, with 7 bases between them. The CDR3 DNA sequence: TGTGCCAGCAGTTTTCGGTCAAACTATGGCTACACCTTC. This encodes CASSFRSNYGYTF.

CDR3 amino acids: CASSPPVTDTQYF. The CDR3 coding sequence is TGCGCCAGCAGCCCCCCAGTCACAGATACGCAGTATTTT. This chain uses TRBV5-1 with TRBJ2-3; D is ambiguous. V gave up 4 bases and J gave up 2 bases, with 8 bases separating them. The germline V gene encodes CDR1 SGHRS and CDR2 YFSETQ. This CDR3 contains 13 residues.

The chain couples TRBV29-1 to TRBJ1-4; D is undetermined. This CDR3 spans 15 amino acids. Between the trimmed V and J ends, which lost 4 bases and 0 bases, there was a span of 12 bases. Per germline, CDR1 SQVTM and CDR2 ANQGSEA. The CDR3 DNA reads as TGCAGCGTTGGGTCGTCCGGAGCAACTAATGAAAAACTGTTTTTT. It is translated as CSVGSSGATNEKLFF.

The CDR3 protein is CASSTSGYNEQFF. The CDR3, as DNA: TGTGCCAGCAGCACTAGCGGGTACAATGAGCAGTTCTTC. The chain couples TRBV11-3 to TRBJ2-1, with 9 nucleotides matching TRBD2. The CDR3 consists of 13 residues. In germline, CDR1 is SGHNT, CDR2 YENEEA. Losses at the gene ends were 5 bases for V and 4 bases for J; bases not matched to a gene: 0.

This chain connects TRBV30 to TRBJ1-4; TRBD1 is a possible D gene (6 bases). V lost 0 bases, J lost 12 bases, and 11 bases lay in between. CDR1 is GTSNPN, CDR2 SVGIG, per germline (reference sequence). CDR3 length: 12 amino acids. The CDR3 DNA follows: TGTGCCTGGAGTGTAAACAGGGAGCAACTGTTTTTT. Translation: CAWSVNREQLFF.

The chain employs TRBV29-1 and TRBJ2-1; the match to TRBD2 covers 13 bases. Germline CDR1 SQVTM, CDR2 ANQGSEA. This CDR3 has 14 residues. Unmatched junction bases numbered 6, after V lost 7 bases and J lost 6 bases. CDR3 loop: CSALRTSGGNEQFF. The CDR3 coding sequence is TGCAGCGCCCTTCGGACTAGCGGGGGCAATGAGCAGTTCTTC.